Below, 5 T cell receptor beta chains from the same sample are listed, as sequenced in a study of blood T cell repertoires in COVID-19. The method was immunoSEQ multiplex PCR; TCRdb's version includes in-frame clones alone and lacks a portion of them. The sample holds under 300,000 clones; 86% are singletons and the top ten take roughly 12%. Input material: peripheral blood. Source of these receptors: a man older than 75 with acute or convalescent COVID-19.

This chain joins TRBV3-1 (or the pseudogene TRBV3-2) and TRBJ2-5; TRBD1 matches at 9 bases. The trim removed 4 bases at V and 3 bases at J, leaving 6 bases unmatched. From germline, CDR1 is LGHDT and CDR2 YNNKEL (reference sequence). The CDR3 extends over 15 amino acids. The DNA of the CDR3 is TGTGCCAGCAGCCCATGGGGGGACAGGGAAGAGACCCAGTACTTC. This translates into CASSPWGDREETQYF.

The gene calls are TRBV2 and TRBJ2-7; D is perhaps TRBD2 (6 bases). Trimming left V 10 bases short and J 4 bases short, with 20 bases between. The CDR3 length is 14 residues. Germline loops: CDR1 SNHLY, CDR2 FYNNEI. CDR3 bases: TGTGCCAACACTCGGGGGACTCTACCTTACGAGCAGTACTTC. It encodes CANTRGTLPYEQYF.

V is TRBV10-3 and J is TRBJ2-7, with D possibly being TRBD1 (6 bases). CDR3 length equals 13 residues. CDR1 ENHRY and CDR2 SYGVKD come from the germline V gene. Between the trimmed V and J ends, which lost 0 bases and 9 bases, there was a span of 12 bases. The CDR3 DNA reads as TGTGCCATCAGTGAGTCGGGGGCTGAGGGGCAGTACTTC. This sequence encodes CAISESGAEGQYF.

The gene calls are TRBV14 and TRBJ2-5, with 10 bases identical to TRBD1. Germline trimming cut 1 base from V and 5 bases from J; bases unmatched to any gene: 7. CDR3 length: 16 amino acids. Germline CDR1 reads SGHDN; CDR2 reads FVKESK. The CDR3 DNA is TGTGCCAGCAGCCAAGTTGGTGGGACAGGGGTCGAGACCCAGTACTTC. This translates into CASSQVGGTGVETQYF.

The rearrangement uses TRBV19 and TRBJ2-7; TRBD2 matches at 10 bases. CDR1 is LNHDA, CDR2 SQIVND, per germline (reference sequence). The length of the CDR3 is 15 residues. V gave up 3 bases and J gave up 6 bases; unmatched junction bases: 8. In DNA, the CDR3 is TGTGCCAGTAGTATTACCCTAGCGGGAGTACGCGAGCAGTACTTC. It specifies CASSITLAGVREQYF.